Below, one T cell receptor beta chain is given with its context. What it binds is unknown. This entry is derived from a study of graft-versus-host responses after intestinal transplantation. Whole-study results and caveats: Early after transplant, HvG declines were associated with peak levels of circulating GvH clones.

The data were produced by immunoSEQ multiplex PCR, yet TCRdb's version contains in-frame clones alone and is incomplete. Of 15,000 to 20,000 clones listed, over 80% are singletons. This CDR3 region has 13 residues. Between the trimmed V and J ends, which lost 2 bases and 4 bases, there was a span of 9 bases. Germline CDR1 and CDR2: SGDLS and YYNGEE. This TCR derives from a human patient who received an intestinal transplant, so some T cells may come from the graft donor. The chain employs TRBV9 and TRBJ1-2; D call uncertain. Specimen: PBMCs, collected roughly 110 days after intestinal transplant. DNA of the CDR3: TGTGCCAGCAGCGTGAGGACCTCCTATGGCTACACCTTC. It encodes CASSVRTSYGYTF.